Shown below are 3 T cell receptor beta chains from a single sample sequenced in a study of blood T cell repertoires in COVID-19 (dated by TCRdb to about 2020). The library was built by means of the immunoSEQ multiplex PCR assay. The table comes from immuneACCESS by way of TCRdb, which keeps in-frame sequences with V and J called. Part of the clones is missing from these tables; in studies checked, under half for an unresolved V gene and the rest for unknown reasons. For this sample there are some 220,000 clones; 75% to 85% appear just once. Approximately 5.2% of the sample lies in the top ten. The sequenced material came from peripheral blood. These receptors originate from a woman in her seventies with COVID-19, enrolled during active disease.

This chain uses TRBV5-5 with TRBJ2-1; possibly TRBD1 for D (5 bases). The CDR3 is 15 residues long. The germline V gene has CDR1 SGHKS and CDR2 YYEKEE (reference sequence). Trimming removed 4 bases at V and 0 bases at J, with 11 bases between. The CDR3 sequence is CASSLQGASYNEQFF. As DNA, the CDR3 is TGTGCCAGCAGCCTTCAGGGTGCCTCCTACAATGAGCAGTTCTTC.

The chain links TRBV7-9 to TRBJ1-6; 12 nucleotides agree with TRBD1. V trimming: 10 bases; J trimming: 7 bases; junction bases outside the gene matches: 17. Germline lookup yields CDR1 SEHNR and CDR2 FQNEAQ (reference sequence). This CDR3 contains 18 residues. Written as DNA, the CDR3 is TGTGCCACCGTTACCGGGACAGGGGGCGTTTTGGGGAATTCACCCCTCCACTTT. Translating it yields CATVTGTGGVLGNSPLHF.

V gene TRBV6-2 or TRBV6-3 combines with J gene TRBJ2-7, with 8 bases lining up with TRBD1. CDR1 is MNHEY, CDR2 SVGEGT, per germline. V shed 2 bases, J shed 5 bases, and the junction held 5 bases outside the gene matches. The CDR3 runs 14 residues. CDR3 coding DNA: TGTGCCAGCAGTTACGGGCAGGGGGCCCACGAGCAGTACTTC. Translation: CASSYGQGAHEQYF.